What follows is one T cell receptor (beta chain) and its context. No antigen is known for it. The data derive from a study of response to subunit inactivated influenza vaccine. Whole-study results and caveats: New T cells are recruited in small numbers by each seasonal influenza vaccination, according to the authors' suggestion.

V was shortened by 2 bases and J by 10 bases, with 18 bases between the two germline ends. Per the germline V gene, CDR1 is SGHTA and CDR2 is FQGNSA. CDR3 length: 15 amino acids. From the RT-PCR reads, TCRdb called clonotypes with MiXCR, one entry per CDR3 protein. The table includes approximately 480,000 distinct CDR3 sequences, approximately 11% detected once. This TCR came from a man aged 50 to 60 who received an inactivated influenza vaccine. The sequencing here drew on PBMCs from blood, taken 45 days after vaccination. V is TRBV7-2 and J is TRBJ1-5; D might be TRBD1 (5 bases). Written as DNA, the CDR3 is TGTGCCAGCAGCTTATTTGGGGACTCCCTCCCCCCCCAGCATTTT. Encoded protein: CASSLFGDSLPPQHF.